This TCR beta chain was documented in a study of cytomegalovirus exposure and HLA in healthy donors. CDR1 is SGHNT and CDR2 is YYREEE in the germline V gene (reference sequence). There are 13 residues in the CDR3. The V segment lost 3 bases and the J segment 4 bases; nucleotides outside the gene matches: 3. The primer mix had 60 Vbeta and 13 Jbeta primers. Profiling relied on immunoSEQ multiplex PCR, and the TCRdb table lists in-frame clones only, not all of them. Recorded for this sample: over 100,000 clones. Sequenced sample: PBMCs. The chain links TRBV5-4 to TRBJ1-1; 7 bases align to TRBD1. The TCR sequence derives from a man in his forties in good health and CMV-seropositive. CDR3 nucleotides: TGTGCCAGCAGCTCGACAGGGTTCACTGAAGCTTTCTTT. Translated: CASSSTGFTEAFF.